These 18 T cell receptor beta chains were sequenced from one sample in a study of prognosis after radiotherapy for stage I lung cancer. TCR beta CDR3 amplification from genomic DNA was performed by two-round multiplex PCR. Specific primers for each TRBV and TRBJ gene were what first-round PCR used. MiXCR, run by TCRdb on the multiplex PCR reads, gives a single entry per CDR3 protein. The sample contains about 18,000 distinct CDR3 sequences, over 25% of which appear only once. The sequenced sample was PBMCs, obtained before or after stereotactic body radiation therapy (not recorded which). The receptors were sampled from a donor aged 50 or older with non-small cell lung cancer.

The table lists this clonotype with many counts. The chain combines TRBV28 with TRBJ1-1; D call uncertain. The CDR3 sequence is 15 residues long. Looked up from germline, CDR1 is MDHEN and CDR2 is SYDVKM. V lost 1 base and J lost 5, with 14 bases in between. Here the CDR3 DNA reads TGTGCCAGCAGTTTATCTTTCCCCCGAAGTACTGAAGCTTTCTTT. Protein sequence: CASSLSFPRSTEAFF.

Many counts were recorded for this clonotype. V and J are TRBV6-1 and TRBJ1-3; the D gene is possibly TRBD1 (5 bases). Trimming took 5 bases from V and 0 from J, leaving 8 bases between them. The CDR3 sequence is 14 residues long. Germline V gene data show CDR1 as MNHNS and CDR2 as SASEGT. The CDR3 DNA reads TGTGCCAGCAGTCCTGGGACCTCTGGAAACACCATATATTTT. Translated: CASSPGTSGNTIYF.

By share of the sample, this clonotype is medium-sized. The genes are TRBV5-1 and TRBJ2-1; 8 bases match TRBD2. The CDR3 length is 16 residues. Germline assignment: CDR1 SGHRS and CDR2 YFSETQ. Unmatched junction bases numbered 8, after V lost 0 bases and J lost 6 bases. Here the CDR3 reads CASSLGPGGPLNEQFF. The CDR3 DNA sequence: TGCGCCAGCAGCTTGGGACCGGGAGGGCCTCTCAATGAGCAGTTCTTC.

This clonotype was observed many times. The junction departs from germline at one end; a sequencing error may be responsible. The chain recombines TRBV5-1 with TRBJ2-3, with 15 bases fitting TRBD2. Germline CDR1 and CDR2: SGHRS and YFSETQ. The CDR3 consists of 17 residues. CDR3 region: CASSLAGLAGGFDTQYF. CDR3 nucleotide sequence: TGTGCCAGCAGCTTGGCGGGACTAGCGGGAGGTTTTGATACGCAGTATTTT. Based on the CDR3 plus reference TRBV5-1 and TRBJ2-3, the full variable domain is KAGVTQTPRYLIKTRGQQVTLSCSPISGHRSVSWYQQTPGQGLQFLFEYFSETQRNKGNFPGRFSGRQFSNSRSEMNVSTLELGDSALYLCASSLAGLAGGFDTQYFGPGTRLTVL.

Concerning this clonotype itself: The junction shows a germline mismatch at one end, possibly a read error. The chain links TRBV6-2 or TRBV6-3 to TRBJ2-5; D is uncertain. Germline values: CDR1 MNHEY, CDR2 SVGEGT. The CDR3 contains 15 residues. For the CDR3, the DNA is TGTGCCTGCAGTCGCAATTTTGGAGTCCAAGAGACCCAGTACTTC. Amino acid sequence: CACSRNFGVQETQYF.

This clonotype came up many times. The chain recombines TRBV3-1 with TRBJ1-3; D remains ambiguous. The CDR3 is 20 amino acids. Trimming removed 0 bases from V and 0 bases from J, with 21 bases in between. CDR1 and CDR2 from the germline V gene are LGHDT and YNNKEL (reference sequence). CDR3 coding DNA: TGTGCCAGCAGCCAAGAATCAGCGGGCTGGCGGCGAAACTCTGGAAACACCATATATTTT. Protein: CASSQESAGWRRNSGNTIYF.

This clonotype is categorized as medium-sized. This rearrangement joins TRBV5-1 to TRBJ2-1; D is uncertain. With 6 bases removed from V and 0 bases from J, the gap between germline ends came to 16 bases. The CDR3 contains 16 residues. Germline assignment: CDR1 SGHRS and CDR2 YFSETQ. In DNA, the CDR3 is TGCGCCAGCACCGGTGGCGGTGGGAACTCCTACAATGAGCAGTTCTTC. This codes for CASTGGGGNSYNEQFF.

With regard to this clonotype: This may be a read error: a much more frequent sequence differs by one nucleotide. The CDR3 here is CASTLALGTQYF. The DNA for the CDR3 is TGTGCCAGCACCCTGGCCCTGGGGACCCAGTACTTC. The V and J genes are TRBV5-6 and TRBJ2-5; unclear D gene. This CDR3 is built from 12 residues. The ends were cut back, 6 bases at V and 7 bases at J, with 13 bases in the middle. CDR1 and CDR2 (germline): SGHDT, YYEEEE.

This clonotype is medium-sized. Its ends do not fully match the called genes, so a read error is possible. V usage is TRBV12-3 or TRBV12-4 and J usage is TRBJ2-1; 12 bases line up with TRBD2. The CDR3 is 14 amino acids. The CDR3 DNA reads TGTGCCAGCAGTTTAGGGGCTAGCGGGAGGGCCGCGATCTTC. This translates into CASSLGASGRAAIF.

The table lists this clonotype with many counts. The rearrangement joins TRBV4-1 to TRBJ1-1; possible D gene TRBD1, 5 bases. There are 15 residues in the CDR3. Germline loops: CDR1 MGHRA, CDR2 YSYEKL. With 0 bases removed from V and 4 bases from J, the gap between germline ends came to 12 bases. CDR3 nucleotides: TGCGCCAGCAGCCAAGATTCTGGGGCAGCCACTGAAGCTTTCTTT. Amino acid sequence: CASSQDSGAATEAFF.

Concerning this clonotype: The junction differs from germline at one of its ends, possibly a read error. The rearrangement links TRBV11-3 to TRBJ2-3; D gene uncertain. This CDR3 is 13 amino acids long. From germline, CDR1 is SGHNT and CDR2 YENEEA. The CDR3 nucleotides are TGTGCCAGCAGCCACATGGGCACAGATACGCATTATTTT. It codes for CASSHMGTDTHYF.

This clonotype was recorded many times. The chain couples TRBV29-1 to TRBJ1-3; D remains unclear. The length of the CDR3 is 12 residues. V was cut by 4 bases and J by 0 bases, with 4 bases left in between. The germline gives CDR1 SQVTM, CDR2 ANQGSEA. This chain's CDR3 is CSVGHSGNTIYF. The CDR3 nucleotides are TGCAGCGTTGGACACTCTGGAAACACCATATATTTT. Full variable domain (rest looked up from reference TRBV29-1 and TRBJ1-3): SAVISQKPSRDICQRGTSLTIQCQVDSQVTMMFWYRQQPGQSLTLIATANQGSEATYESGFVIDKFPISRPNLTFSTLTVSNMSPEDSSIYLCSVGHSGNTIYFGEGSWLTVV.

The chain links TRBV19 to TRBJ1-1; possibly TRBD1 for D (6 bases). The germline V gene encodes CDR1 LNHDA and CDR2 SQIVND (reference sequence). The CDR3 spans 11 residues. V dropped 4 bases and J dropped 12 bases, with 12 bases sitting between them. The DNA for the CDR3 is TGTGCCAGTAGTACAGGGGCCGGATCTTTCTTT. This sequence encodes CASSTGAGSFF. Looking up the rest from reference TRBV19 and TRBJ1-1 gives the full variable domain: DGGITQSPKYLFRKEGQNVTLSCEQNLNHDAMYWYRQDPGQGLRLIYYSQIVNDFQKGDIAEGYSVSREKKESFPLTVTSAQKNPTAFYLCASSTGAGSFFGQGTRLTVV.

This clonotype came up many times. The CDR3 region has the DNA TGTGCCAGCAGAACGGACAGGGTCGGGCCCCAGCATTTT. Translating gives CASRTDRVGPQHF. V and J are TRBV6-1 and TRBJ1-5; 8 bases map to TRBD1. Germline CDR1 MNHNS, CDR2 SASEGT. The V and J ends lost 6 bases and 9 bases, in that order; junction bases with no gene match: 7. The length of the CDR3 is 13 residues.

As concerns this clonotype: An end of the junction does not agree with germline; a read error may underlie this. The genes are TRBV6-2 or TRBV6-3 and TRBJ2-7; TRBD2 is a possible D gene (5 bases). The CDR3 is 13 residues long. Germline V gives CDR1 MNHEY, CDR2 SVGEGT. The chain's CDR3 is CSTRAEVGYEQYF. CDR3 DNA sequence: TGCTCCACCAGAGCGGAGGTGGGTTACGAGCAGTACTTC.

This clonotype was recorded at least ten times. The V gene is TRBV5-1, the J gene TRBJ2-7, with no clear D. CDR3 size: 14 residues. Germline loops: CDR1 SGHRS, CDR2 YFSETQ. Trimming removed 0 bases from V and 2 bases from J, with 9 bases in between. CDR3 sequence (DNA): TGCGCCAGCAGCTTGGGTGGCAGAACCTACGAGCAGTACTTC. It codes for CASSLGGRTYEQYF.

The sample holds many counts of this clonotype. J is TRBJ2-5 and V is TRBV20-1; D gene ambiguous. Deletions cut 3 bases from V and 2 bases from J, with 16 bases between. The CDR3 contains 15 residues. The V gene's germline CDR1 is DFQATT and CDR2 SNEGSKA (reference sequence). The CDR3 is CSARDASRIQETQYF. The CDR3 coding sequence is TGCAGTGCTAGGGATGCCAGCCGCATTCAAGAGACCCAGTACTTC.

This clonotype came up many times. The genes are TRBV20-1 and TRBJ2-7; D unresolved. CDR1 DFQATT and CDR2 SNEGSKA come from the germline V gene (reference sequence). Trimming removed 3 bases from V and 4 bases from J, with 10 bases in between. The CDR3 covers 12 residues. The CDR3, as DNA: TGCAGTGCTAGTTCGATCCTTTACGAGCAGTACTTC. Translating it yields CSASSILYEQYF.